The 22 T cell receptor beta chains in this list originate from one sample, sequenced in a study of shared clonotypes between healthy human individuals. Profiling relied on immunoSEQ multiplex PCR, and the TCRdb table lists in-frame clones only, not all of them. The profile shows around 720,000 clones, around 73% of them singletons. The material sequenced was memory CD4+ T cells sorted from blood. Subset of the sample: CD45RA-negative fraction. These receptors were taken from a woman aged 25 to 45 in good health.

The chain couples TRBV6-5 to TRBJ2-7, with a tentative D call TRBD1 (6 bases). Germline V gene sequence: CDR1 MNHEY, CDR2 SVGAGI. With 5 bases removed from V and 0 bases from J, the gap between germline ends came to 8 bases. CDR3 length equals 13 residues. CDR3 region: CASSRTASYEQYF. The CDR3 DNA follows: TGTGCCAGCAGTCGGACAGCCTCCTACGAGCAGTACTTC.

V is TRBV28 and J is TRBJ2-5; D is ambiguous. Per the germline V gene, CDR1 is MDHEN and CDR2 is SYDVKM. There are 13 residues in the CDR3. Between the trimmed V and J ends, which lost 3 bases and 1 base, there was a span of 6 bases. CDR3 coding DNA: TGTGCCAGCAGTTTTCCAGTCCAAGAGACCCAGTACTTC. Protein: CASSFPVQETQYF. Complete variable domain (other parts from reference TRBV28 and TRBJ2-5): DVKVTQSSRYLVKRTGEKVFLECVQDMDHENMFWYRQDPGLGLRLIYFSYDVKMKEKGDIPEGYSVSREKKERFSLILESASTNQTSMYLCASSFPVQETQYFGPGTRLLVL.

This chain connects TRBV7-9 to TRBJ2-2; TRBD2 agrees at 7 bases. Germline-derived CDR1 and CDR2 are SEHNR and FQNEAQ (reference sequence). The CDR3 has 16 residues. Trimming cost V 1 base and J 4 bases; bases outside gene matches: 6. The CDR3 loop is CASSLGGGRSTGELFF. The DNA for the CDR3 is TGTGCCAGCAGCTTAGGGGGAGGGCGCAGCACCGGGGAGCTGTTTTTT.

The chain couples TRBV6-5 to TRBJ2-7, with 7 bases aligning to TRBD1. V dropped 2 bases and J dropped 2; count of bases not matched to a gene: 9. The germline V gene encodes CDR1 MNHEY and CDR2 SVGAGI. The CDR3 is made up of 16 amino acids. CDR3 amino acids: CASSYLVGQGAYEQYF. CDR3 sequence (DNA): TGTGCCAGCAGTTACCTAGTAGGGCAGGGGGCCTACGAGCAGTACTTC.

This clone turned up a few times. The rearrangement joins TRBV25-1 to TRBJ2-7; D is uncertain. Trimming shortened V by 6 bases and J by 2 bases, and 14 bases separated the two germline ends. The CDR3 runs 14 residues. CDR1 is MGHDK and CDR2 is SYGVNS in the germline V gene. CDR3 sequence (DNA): TGTGCCAGCAGCTCCCGGGCCGAACCCTACGAGCAGTACTTC. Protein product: CASSSRAEPYEQYF.

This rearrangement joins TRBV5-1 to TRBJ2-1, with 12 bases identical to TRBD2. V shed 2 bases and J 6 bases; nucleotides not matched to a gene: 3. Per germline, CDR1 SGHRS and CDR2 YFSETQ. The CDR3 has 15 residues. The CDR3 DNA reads TGCGCCAGCAGCTTCACTAGCGGGAGGTTCAATGAGCAGTTCTTC. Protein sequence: CASSFTSGRFNEQFF.

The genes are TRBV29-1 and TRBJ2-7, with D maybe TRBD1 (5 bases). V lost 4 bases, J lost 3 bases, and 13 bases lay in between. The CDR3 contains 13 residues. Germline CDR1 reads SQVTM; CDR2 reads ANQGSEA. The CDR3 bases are TGCAGCGTTGCTGGTCAGGGAAGCTACGAGCAGTACTTC. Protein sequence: CSVAGQGSYEQYF.

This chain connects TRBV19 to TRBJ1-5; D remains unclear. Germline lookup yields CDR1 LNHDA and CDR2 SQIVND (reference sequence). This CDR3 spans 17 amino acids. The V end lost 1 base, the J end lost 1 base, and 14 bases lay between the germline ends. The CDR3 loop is CASSIVVGVSSNQPQHF. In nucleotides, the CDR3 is TGTGCCAGTAGTATAGTAGTCGGAGTTTCAAGCAATCAGCCCCAGCATTTT.

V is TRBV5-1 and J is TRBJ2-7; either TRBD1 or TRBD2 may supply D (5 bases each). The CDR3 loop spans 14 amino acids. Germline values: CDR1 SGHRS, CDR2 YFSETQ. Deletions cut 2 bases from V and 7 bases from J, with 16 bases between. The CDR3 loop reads CASSFSGTNREQYF. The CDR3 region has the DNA TGCGCCAGCAGCTTTTCCGGGACCAATAGAGAGCAGTACTTC.

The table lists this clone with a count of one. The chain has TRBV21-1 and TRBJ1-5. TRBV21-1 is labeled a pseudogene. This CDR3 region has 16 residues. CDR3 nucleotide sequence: TGTGCCAGCAGGAAGGAGAACCTTAATAGCAATCAGCCCCAGCATTTT. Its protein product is CASRKENLNSNQPQHF.

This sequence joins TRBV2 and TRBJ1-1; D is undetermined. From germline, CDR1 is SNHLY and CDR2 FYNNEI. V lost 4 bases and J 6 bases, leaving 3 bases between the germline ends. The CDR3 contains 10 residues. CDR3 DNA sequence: TGTGCCAGCAGTGGACCTGAAGCTTTCTTT. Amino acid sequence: CASSGPEAFF.

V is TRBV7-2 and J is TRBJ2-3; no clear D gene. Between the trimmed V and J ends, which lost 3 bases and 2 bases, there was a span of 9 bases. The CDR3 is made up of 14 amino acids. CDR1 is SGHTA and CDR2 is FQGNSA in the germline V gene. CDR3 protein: CASSFGVFTDTQYF. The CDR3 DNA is TGTGCCAGCAGCTTTGGGGTTTTCACAGATACGCAGTATTTT.

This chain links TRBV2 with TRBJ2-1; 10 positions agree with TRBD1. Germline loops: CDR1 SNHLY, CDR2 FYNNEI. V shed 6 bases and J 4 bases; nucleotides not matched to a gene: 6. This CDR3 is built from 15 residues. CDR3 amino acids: CASSSRQGAYNEQFF. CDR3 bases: TGTGCCAGCAGCTCCAGACAGGGGGCGTACAATGAGCAGTTCTTC.

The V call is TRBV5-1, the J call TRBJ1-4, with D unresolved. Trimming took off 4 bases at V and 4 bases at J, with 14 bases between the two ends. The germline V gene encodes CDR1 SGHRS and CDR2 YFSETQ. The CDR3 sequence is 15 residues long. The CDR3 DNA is TGCGCCAGCAGCCCCTCGGACGGCCTTAATGAAAAACTGTTTTTT. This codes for CASSPSDGLNEKLFF.

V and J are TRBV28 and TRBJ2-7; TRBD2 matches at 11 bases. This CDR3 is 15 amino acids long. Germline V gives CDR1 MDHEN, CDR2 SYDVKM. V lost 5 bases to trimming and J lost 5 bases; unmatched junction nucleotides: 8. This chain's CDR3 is CASSPTGLADHEQYF. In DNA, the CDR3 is TGTGCCAGCAGTCCGACGGGACTAGCGGACCACGAGCAGTACTTC. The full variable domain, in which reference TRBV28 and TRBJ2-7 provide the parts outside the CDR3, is DVKVTQSSRYLVKRTGEKVFLECVQDMDHENMFWYRQDPGLGLRLIYFSYDVKMKEKGDIPEGYSVSREKKERFSLILESASTNQTSMYLCASSPTGLADHEQYFGPGTRLTVT.

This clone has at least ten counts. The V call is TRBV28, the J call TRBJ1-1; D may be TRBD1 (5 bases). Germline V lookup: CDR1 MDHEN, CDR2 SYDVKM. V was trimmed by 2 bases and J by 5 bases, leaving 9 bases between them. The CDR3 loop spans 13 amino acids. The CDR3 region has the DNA TGTGCCAGCAGTTTACCAGGGAGGACTGAAGCTTTCTTT. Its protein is CASSLPGRTEAFF.

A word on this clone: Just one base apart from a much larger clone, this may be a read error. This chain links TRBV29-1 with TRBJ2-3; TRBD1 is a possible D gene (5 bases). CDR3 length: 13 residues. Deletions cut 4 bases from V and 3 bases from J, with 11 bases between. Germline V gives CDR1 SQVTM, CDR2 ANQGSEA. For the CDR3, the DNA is TGCAGCGTTGTAGGGGTTGGAACAGATACGCAGTATTTT. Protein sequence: CSVVGVGTDTQYF.

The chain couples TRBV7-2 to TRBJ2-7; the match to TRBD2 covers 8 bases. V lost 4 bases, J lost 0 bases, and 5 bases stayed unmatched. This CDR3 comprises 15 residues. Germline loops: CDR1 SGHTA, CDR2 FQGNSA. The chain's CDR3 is CASSSQRGSSYEQYF. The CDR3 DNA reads TGTGCCAGCAGCTCCCAGCGGGGGAGCTCCTACGAGCAGTACTTC.

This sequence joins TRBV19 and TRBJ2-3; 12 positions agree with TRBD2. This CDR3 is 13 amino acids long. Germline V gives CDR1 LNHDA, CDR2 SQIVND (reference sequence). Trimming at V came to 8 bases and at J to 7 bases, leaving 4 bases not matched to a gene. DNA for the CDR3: TGTGCCAGTCAGACTAGCGGGAGAAATACGCAGTATTTT. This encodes CASQTSGRNTQYF.

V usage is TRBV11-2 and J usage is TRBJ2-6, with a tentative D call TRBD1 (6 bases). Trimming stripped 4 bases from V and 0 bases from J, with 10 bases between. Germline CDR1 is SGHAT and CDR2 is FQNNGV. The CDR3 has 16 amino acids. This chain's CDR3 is CASSWGPPSGANVLTF. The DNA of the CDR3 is TGTGCCAGCAGCTGGGGGCCGCCCTCTGGGGCCAACGTCCTGACTTTC.

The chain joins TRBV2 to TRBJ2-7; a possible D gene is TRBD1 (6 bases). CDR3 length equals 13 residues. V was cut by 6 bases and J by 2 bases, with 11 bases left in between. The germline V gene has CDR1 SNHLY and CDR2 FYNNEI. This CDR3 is CASRRDKAYEQYF. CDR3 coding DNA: TGTGCCAGCAGAAGGGACAAGGCCTACGAGCAGTACTTC.

DNA for the CDR3: TGTGCCAGCAAAGGGCAGGGCAGTGGGTACGAGCAGTACTTC. This sequence encodes CASKGQGSGYEQYF. V is TRBV28 and J is TRBJ2-7; D possibly corresponds to TRBD1 (5 bases). CDR3 length: 14 amino acids. V was trimmed by 7 bases and J by 4 bases, leaving 17 bases between them. Germline CDR1 reads MDHEN; CDR2 reads SYDVKM.